These 10 T cell receptor beta chains originate from one sample sequenced in a study of blood T cell repertoires in COVID-19. Sequencing was performed with immunoSEQ multiplex PCR; in TCRdb, only in-frame clones are kept and a portion is missing. The sample gives approximately 220,000 clones, 82% of which show up once; 4.7% is in the top ten. The specimen sequenced was peripheral blood. The source is a woman aged 70-85 years with acute or convalescent COVID-19.

V usage is TRBV11-3 and J usage is TRBJ2-1, with D uncertain. Looked up from germline, CDR1 is SGHNT and CDR2 is YENEEA. Trimming removed 2 bases from V and 8 bases from J, with 10 bases in between. The CDR3 length is 13 residues. The CDR3 nucleotides are TGTGCCAGCAGCTTACGCGTCGGTGATGAGCAGTTCTTC. Its protein product is CASSLRVGDEQFF. Variable domain in full (rest from reference TRBV11-3 and TRBJ2-1): EAGVVQSPRYKIIEKKQPVAFWCNPISGHNTLYWYLQNLGQGPELLIRYENEEAVDDSQLPKDRFSAERLKGVDSTLKIQPAELGDSAVYLCASSLRVGDEQFFGPGTRLTVL.

As concerns this clone: This CDR3 is also generated by other DNA sequences in the sample. The rearrangement links TRBV10-1 to TRBJ1-2; D is perhaps TRBD1 (6 bases). The ends were cut back, 5 bases at V and 5 bases at J, with 15 bases in the middle. Germline assignment: CDR1 WNHNN and CDR2 SYGVQD (reference sequence). The CDR3 spans 14 residues. The CDR3, as DNA: TGCGCCAGCAGTAAGGGACAAGGGGCTTATGGCTACACCTTC. This codes for CASSKGQGAYGYTF.

V is TRBV18 and J is TRBJ2-5; tentatively, D is TRBD2 (6 bases). V lost 3 bases and J lost 5, with 7 bases in between. This CDR3 contains 12 residues. CDR1 is KGHSH, CDR2 LQKENI, per germline. This chain's CDR3 is CASSPEGETQYF. CDR3 nucleotides: TGTGCCAGCTCACCGGAGGGGGAGACCCAGTACTTC.

This clone is a singleton in its sample. The CDR3 bases are TGTGCCAGCAGTTACTCAGGGAGGGTAACCGGGGAGCTGTTTTTT. It yields the protein CASSYSGRVTGELFF. The J gene is TRBJ2-2, the V gene TRBV6-5; 7 bases align to TRBD2. Germline V gene sequence: CDR1 MNHEY, CDR2 SVGAGI. Trimming took 0 bases from V and 5 from J; bases not matched to a gene: 3. The CDR3 contains 15 residues.

The gene calls are TRBV6-5 and TRBJ1-5; 8 bases match TRBD1. V trimming: 6 bases; J trimming: 6 bases; junction bases outside the gene matches: 10. The CDR3 extends over 15 amino acids. Germline loops: CDR1 MNHEY, CDR2 SVGAGI. The chain's CDR3 is CASSRDIGTGQPQHF. The DNA of the CDR3 is TGTGCCAGCAGCCGGGATATTGGGACAGGTCAGCCCCAGCATTTT.

The chain recombines TRBV15 with TRBJ2-7, with TRBD2 as a possible D gene (6 bases). V dropped 3 bases and J dropped 5 bases, with 14 bases sitting between them. The CDR3 has 14 amino acids. CDR1 and CDR2 (germline): LNHNV, YYDKDF (reference sequence). The CDR3 DNA reads as TGTGCCACCAGCAGTTTTCAGGGAGGCGACGAGCAGTACTTC. Its translation is CATSSFQGGDEQYF.

The chain is built from TRBV6-2 or TRBV6-3 and TRBJ2-3; possible D gene TRBD2, 6 bases. Per germline, CDR1 MNHEY and CDR2 SVGEGT. Between the trimmed V and J ends, which lost 2 bases and 4 bases, there was a span of 13 bases. This CDR3 region has 15 residues. The CDR3: CASSYVGVAADTQYF. In nucleotides, the CDR3 is TGTGCCAGCAGTTACGTGGGGGTAGCGGCAGATACGCAGTATTTT.

The chain joins TRBV18 to TRBJ1-1, with no clear D. The CDR3 runs 13 residues. V lost 4 bases and J 1 base, leaving 7 bases between the germline ends. CDR1 KGHSH and CDR2 LQKENI come from the germline V gene. CDR3: CASSQSSNTEAFF. The DNA for the CDR3 is TGTGCCAGCTCACAAAGCTCGAACACTGAAGCTTTCTTT.

The count of this clone is one. The chain carries TRBV4-3 and TRBJ1-2; TRBD1 agrees at 7 bases. J was trimmed by 5 bases and V by 3 bases; bases with no gene match: 3. Germline CDR1 reads LGHNA; CDR2 reads YSLEER. This CDR3 has 13 residues. CDR3 amino acids: CASSQTQGYGYTF. CDR3 DNA: TGCGCCAGCAGCCAGACACAGGGGTATGGCTACACCTTC.

The rearrangement joins TRBV3-1 (or the pseudogene TRBV3-2) to TRBJ1-5; 7 nucleotides agree with TRBD1. The V segment lost 3 bases and the J segment 9 bases; nucleotides outside the gene matches: 5. CDR3 length: 13 residues. The germline V gene has CDR1 LGHDT and CDR2 YNNKEL (reference sequence). The CDR3 loop reads CASSQGQFGPQHF. In DNA form, the CDR3 reads TGTGCCAGCAGCCAGGGACAGTTTGGGCCCCAGCATTTT.